The T cell receptor beta chain described here comes from a study of blood T cell repertoires in COVID-19. Study details: There were acute and convalescent COVID-19 samples, and they came from the United States, Italy and Spain. T cells, B-cell-depleted T cells, or PBMCs supplied cDNA or gDNA.

From germline, CDR1 is GTSNPN and CDR2 SVGIG (reference sequence). The CDR3 is 14 residues long. The V end lost 1 base, the J end lost 4 bases, and 11 bases lay between the germline ends. Under the authors' procedure: How many nucleated cells were present was estimated from reference gene primer amplification. Here immunoSEQ multiplex PCR was the method, and the copy in TCRdb shows in-frame clones only, minus some. V, J and clone size are taken as reported in that table, and D and trimming were inferred from the DNA itself. The repertoire includes fewer than 85,000 clones, over 75% of them detected once, and roughly 6% sits in the top ten.

The TCR was taken from a man aged 45-60 years with active COVID-19. The rearrangement links TRBV30 to TRBJ2-1, with a tentative D call TRBD2 (6 bases). The source material was peripheral blood. The CDR3 spells CAWSGGGVYNEQFF. CDR3 DNA sequence: TGTGCCTGGAGTGGCGGCGGGGTTTACAATGAGCAGTTCTTC. Combining the CDR3 with reference TRBV30 and TRBJ2-1 gives the whole variable domain SQTIHQWPATLVQPVGSPLSLECTVEGTSNPNLYWYRQAAGRGLQLLFYSVGIGQISSEVPQNLSASRPQDRQFILSSKKLLLSDSGFYLCAWSGGGVYNEQFFGPGTRLTVL.